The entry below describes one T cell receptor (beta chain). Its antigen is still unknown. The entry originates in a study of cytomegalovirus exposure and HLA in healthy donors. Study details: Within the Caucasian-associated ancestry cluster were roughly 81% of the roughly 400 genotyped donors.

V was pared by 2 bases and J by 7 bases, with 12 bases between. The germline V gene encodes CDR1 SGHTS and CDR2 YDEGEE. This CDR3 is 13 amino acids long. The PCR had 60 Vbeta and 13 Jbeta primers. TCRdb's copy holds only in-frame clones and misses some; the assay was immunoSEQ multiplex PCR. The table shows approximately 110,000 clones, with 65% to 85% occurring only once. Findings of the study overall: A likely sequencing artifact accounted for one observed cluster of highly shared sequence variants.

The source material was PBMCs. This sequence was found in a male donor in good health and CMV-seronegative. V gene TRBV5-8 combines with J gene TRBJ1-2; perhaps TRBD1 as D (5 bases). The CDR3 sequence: CASSFGSRVGYTF. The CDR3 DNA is TGTGCCAGCAGCTTTGGCTCCAGGGTTGGCTACACCTTC.